The entry below describes one T cell receptor beta chain. Its cognate antigen has yet to be identified. There are no base qualities to consult, and no much larger clone falls within one base. The High Capacity cDNA Reverse Transcription Kit was used to reverse transcribe all of the isolated RNA, meaning that expressed TCRB transcripts were what got sequenced. Deep immunoSEQ sequencing was performed on naive, central memory and regulatory T cell samples, with an average of around 3.4 million total reads per sample. After sorted cells were lysed in RLT buffer, RNA was extracted with DNase-treated RNeasy Micro or Mini kits, with the choice depending on cell number. Each cell subset was processed on its own to prevent cross-contamination, while patient and healthy donor samples were processed together. The immunoSEQ multiplex PCR was used to amplify TCRB sequences from cDNA, yielding 87-bp fragments that span the CDR3 region. Amplicons were sequenced on the Illumina HiSeq platform. As for how the authors treated the data: Synthetic template baselines were used to correct PCR bias computationally, reads within Hamming distance 2 were collapsed, and singletons that could not be merged were discarded. Reads were aligned against IMGT so that V, D and J genes, CDR3 length and insertions or deletions at six rearrangement sites could be assigned. Within each subset, clonotype counts were normalized to the number of sorted cells before true diversity and Gini coefficients were calculated with the tcR R package. Repertoire sharing was quantified using the overlap coefficient calculated on TCRB nucleotide sequences. Out-of-frame TCRB sequences from naive cells were analyzed as a proxy for the pre-selection repertoire. Drawn from immuneACCESS, this table holds only the in-frame rearrangements with V and J called that TCRdb kept. Clones are partly lost; checked studies trace under half to an unresolved V gene and leave the rest unexplained. The V and J calls and the clone size are those of that table, but D and trimming were determined from the DNA. This sample is represented by some 900,000 clones; roughly 16% of them were singletons. The ten largest clones add up to around 0.02% of the sample.

This sample is drawn from a study of beta chain features in type 1 diabetes (dated by TCRdb to between 2017 and 2018). For the wider study: Mean age, gender distribution, total cell number and subset yield were not different between patients and healthy donors. A total of some 100,000,000 sorted cells were examined across all samples, and a strong correlation was observed between cell number per subset and RNA yield. In the study, TCRB repertoires of sorted circulating CD4+ T cell subsets from recently diagnosed type 1 diabetes patients were compared with those of matched healthy donors. Regulatory and stem cell-like memory subsets were isolated from only 8 patients and roughly eight healthy donors, whereas naive and central memory subsets came from all 28 donors.

From each donor, a single peripheral blood sample of 100 to 150 mL on average was drawn into heparinised tubes. Using a panel that included CD45RO, CCR7, CD25, CD127, CD95 and CD27, naive, central memory, regulatory and stem cell-like memory CD4+ T cells were sorted on a BD FACSAria II. All sorted populations exceeded 95% purity. PBMCs were isolated right away by Lymphoprep density gradient centrifugation and were stained directly, without culture. Samples were stained and sorted in pairs, with one healthy donor and one patient per experiment, so that batch effects were minimized. The CDR3 contains 17 residues, cysteine and phenylalanine counted. Just CDR3 DNA is preserved here, 51 bases in frame from base 1. V loses 0 bases at its end and J loses 1 base; junction bases beyond the gene matches: 6. The germline V gene (reference sequence) specifies SGHNT as CDR1 and YYREEE as CDR2. The paper's findings and limits, for the study overall: At VDJ recombination sites, patients with type 1 diabetes made fewer insertions and deleted more nucleotides, a pattern implying thymic rearrangement abnormalities. Naive, central memory and regulatory TCRB repertoires appeared more similar among patients than among healthy donors. In all four CD4+ subsets, TCRB CDR3 length was moderately but significantly shorter in type 1 diabetes patients. Because the HLA sub-analyses included only small numbers of individuals, any influence of HLA type on TCRB rearrangement was left unresolved. Because cDNA was sequenced instead of genomic DNA, highly expressing activated cells could be over-represented, though the groups showed no difference in activation or CD3 levels. PCR might favor shorter templates, but patient and control samples were amplified and corrected together, so any skew would affect both groups equally.

This clonotype was sampled from a woman aged 18-29 years in good health. The sequencing sample was made of naive CD4+ T cells from blood. Per the publication, the cell subset or site label means: true naive CD4+ T cells. Rearrangement joined TRBV5-4 to TRBJ2-1; TRBD2 aligns with 8 central bases. At the DNA level, the sequence is TGTGCCAGCAGCTTGGGGACTTTAGCGGGGTCCTACAATGAGCAGTTCTTC. This yields the protein CASSLGTLAGSYNEQFF.